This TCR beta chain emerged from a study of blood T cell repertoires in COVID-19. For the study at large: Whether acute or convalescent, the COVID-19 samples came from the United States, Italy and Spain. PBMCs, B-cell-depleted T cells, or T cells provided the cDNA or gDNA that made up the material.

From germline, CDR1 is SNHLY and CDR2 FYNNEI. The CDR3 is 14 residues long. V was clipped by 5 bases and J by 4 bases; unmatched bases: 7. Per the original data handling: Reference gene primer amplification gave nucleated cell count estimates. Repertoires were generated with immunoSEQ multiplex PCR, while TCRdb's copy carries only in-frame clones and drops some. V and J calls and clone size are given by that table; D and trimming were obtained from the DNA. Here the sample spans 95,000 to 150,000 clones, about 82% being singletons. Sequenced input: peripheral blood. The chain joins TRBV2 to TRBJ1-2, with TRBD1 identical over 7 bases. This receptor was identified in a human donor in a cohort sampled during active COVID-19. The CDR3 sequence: CASSQETGSYGYTF. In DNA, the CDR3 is TGTGCCAGCAGTCAAGAGACAGGGAGCTATGGCTACACCTTC.